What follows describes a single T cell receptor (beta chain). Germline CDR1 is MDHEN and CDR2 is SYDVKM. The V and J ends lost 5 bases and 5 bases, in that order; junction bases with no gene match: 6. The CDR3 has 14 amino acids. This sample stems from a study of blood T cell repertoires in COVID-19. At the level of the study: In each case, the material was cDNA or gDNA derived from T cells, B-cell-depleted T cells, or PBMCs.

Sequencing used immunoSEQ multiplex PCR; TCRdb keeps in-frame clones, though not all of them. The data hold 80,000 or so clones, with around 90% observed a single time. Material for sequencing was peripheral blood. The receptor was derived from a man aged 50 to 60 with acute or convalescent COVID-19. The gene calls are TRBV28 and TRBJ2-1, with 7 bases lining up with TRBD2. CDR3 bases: TGTGCCAGCAGTCCCGGACTAGTAAACAATGAGCAGTTCTTC. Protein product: CASSPGLVNNEQFF.